Listed below are T cell receptor beta chains from one sample, sequenced in a study of cytomegalovirus exposure and HLA in healthy donors. TCRdb keeps only in-frame clones here, not all; method: immunoSEQ multiplex PCR. Reported are around 140,000 clones; the ten largest clones contain 0.8% to 1%. Input material: PBMCs. The receptors stem from a male donor in good health and CMV-seronegative. Each CDR3 is given with its conserved first and last residue. Fields, in order: CDR3 DNA, CDR3 protein, D gene, J gene, V gene. A D gene is named only where the DNA matches it firmly.

CDR3nt: TGCAGCGGAAGGGGGCAGGGTGAAGCTTTCTTT
CDR3aa: CSGRGQGEAFF
d_gene: TRBD1
j_gene: TRBJ1-1
v_gene: TRBV29-1

CDR3nt: TGTGCCAGCAGCCCAACAGAGAACTATGGCTACACCTTC
CDR3aa: CASSPTENYGYTF
d_gene: .
j_gene: TRBJ1-2
v_gene: TRBV27

CDR3nt: TGTGCCAGCAGCTTAGTCTCGGTAGAAGCTTTCTTT
CDR3aa: CASSLVSVEAFF
d_gene: .
j_gene: TRBJ1-1
v_gene: TRBV13

CDR3nt: TGCGCCAGCAGCTTGTCCACCGGGACAGGGGGCGCGGGTGATGGCTACACCTTC
CDR3aa: CASSLSTGTGGAGDGYTF
d_gene: TRBD1
j_gene: TRBJ1-2
v_gene: TRBV5-1

CDR3nt: TGTGCCAGCAGTGGAACCAACAGGGGTTCGAATCAGCCCCAGCATTTT
CDR3aa: CASSGTNRGSNQPQHF
d_gene: TRBD1
j_gene: TRBJ1-5
v_gene: TRBV2

CDR3nt: TGTGCCTGGAGTGTAAGGGCCCGCGACAGCAATGAGCAGTTCTTC
CDR3aa: CAWSVRARDSNEQFF
d_gene: .
j_gene: TRBJ2-1
v_gene: TRBV30

CDR3nt: TGTGCCAGTAGTGCCTCCGGGACAGGGGGCATTCAGCCCCAGCATTTT
CDR3aa: CASSASGTGGIQPQHF
d_gene: TRBD1
j_gene: TRBJ1-5
v_gene: TRBV19

CDR3nt: TGTGCCGTCCTACGAGGGCGCTATGGCTACACCTTC
CDR3aa: CAVLRGRYGYTF
d_gene: .
j_gene: TRBJ1-2
v_gene: TRBV6-5

CDR3nt: TGTGCCAGTAGTGATGGGGCCCGTGGCTACACCTTC
CDR3aa: CASSDGARGYTF
d_gene: .
j_gene: TRBJ1-2
v_gene: TRBV6-1

CDR3nt: TGTGCCAGCTCACCTGACAGGTCCGCAGATACGCAGTATTTT
CDR3aa: CASSPDRSADTQYF
d_gene: .
j_gene: TRBJ2-3
v_gene: TRBV18

CDR3nt: TGTGCCAGCAGTTGGGGTACGGGGAACTATGGCTACACCTTC
CDR3aa: CASSWGTGNYGYTF
d_gene: .
j_gene: TRBJ1-2
v_gene: TRBV27

CDR3nt: TGTGCCAGCTCGCAGAAACCGGCACCCGGGTTAGGGAGTGAAGCTTTCTTT
CDR3aa: CASSQKPAPGLGSEAFF
d_gene: .
j_gene: TRBJ1-1
v_gene: TRBV18

CDR3nt: TGTGCCAGCAGCCCTGGGACTAGCGGATCTAATACGCAGTATTTT
CDR3aa: CASSPGTSGSNTQYF
d_gene: TRBD2
j_gene: TRBJ2-3
v_gene: TRBV6-6

CDR3nt: TGTGCCAGCAGCCCCGGACTAGCGGGGGGGCTGGGTACGCAGTATTTT
CDR3aa: CASSPGLAGGLGTQYF
d_gene: TRBD2
j_gene: TRBJ2-3
v_gene: TRBV5-6

CDR3nt: TGTGCCAGCAGCCCCCTCTCAGGGGCCGTCGATCAGCCCCAGCATTTT
CDR3aa: CASSPLSGAVDQPQHF
d_gene: .
j_gene: TRBJ1-5
v_gene: TRBV7-6

CDR3nt: TGTGCCAGCAGCCATAAACTAGGGGGGACTAGCGGTCAGGAGACCCAGTACTTC
CDR3aa: CASSHKLGGTSGQETQYF
d_gene: TRBD2
j_gene: TRBJ2-5
v_gene: TRBV4-2

CDR3nt: TGTGCCAGCAGCTCCAAGGGGCGGGGAGGTACAGATACGCAGTATTTT
CDR3aa: CASSSKGRGGTDTQYF
d_gene: .
j_gene: TRBJ2-3
v_gene: TRBV5-6

CDR3nt: TGTGCCAGCAGCTCGGGGTCGGGTTTGGTATCCTACGAGCAGTACTTC
CDR3aa: CASSSGSGLVSYEQYF
d_gene: .
j_gene: TRBJ2-7
v_gene: TRBV7-9

CDR3nt: TGTGCCAGCAGTTACTCTAGGGGCACGCCAGGAGGCTACACCTTC
CDR3aa: CASSYSRGTPGGYTF
d_gene: .
j_gene: TRBJ1-2
v_gene: TRBV6-5

CDR3nt: TGTGCCTGGGGACTTTTAAACTATGGCTACACCTTC
CDR3aa: CAWGLLNYGYTF
d_gene: .
j_gene: TRBJ1-2
v_gene: TRBV30

CDR3nt: TGTGCCAGCTCACCCGTCCTAGGACAGGGGAAATGGACTGAAGCTTTCTTT
CDR3aa: CASSPVLGQGKWTEAFF
d_gene: TRBD1
j_gene: TRBJ1-1
v_gene: TRBV18

CDR3nt: TGTGCCAGCAGTTTAGGTCTAGCGGGACGCAATGAGCAGTTCTTC
CDR3aa: CASSLGLAGRNEQFF
d_gene: TRBD2
j_gene: TRBJ2-1
v_gene: TRBV27

CDR3nt: TGTGCCAGCAGTTTCGACAGGGTTTACGAGCAGTACTTC
CDR3aa: CASSFDRVYEQYF
d_gene: TRBD1
j_gene: TRBJ2-7
v_gene: TRBV27

CDR3nt: TGTGCCAGCAGCGAAAGTGGCAGGAACACTGAAGCTTTCTTT
CDR3aa: CASSESGRNTEAFF
d_gene: .
j_gene: TRBJ1-1
v_gene: TRBV6-1

CDR3nt: TGTGCCAGTAGAGGACAGGGTAGAGAGACCCAGTACTTC
CDR3aa: CASRGQGRETQYF
d_gene: TRBD1
j_gene: TRBJ2-5
v_gene: TRBV19

CDR3nt: TGTGCCACCAAGGCGGCTTCCGACGAGCAGTACTTC
CDR3aa: CATKAASDEQYF
d_gene: .
j_gene: TRBJ2-7
v_gene: TRBV10-3

CDR3nt: TGTGCCAGCAGCTTACAAGCTTGGACAGGCAGTGCCTACGAGCAGTACTTC
CDR3aa: CASSLQAWTGSAYEQYF
d_gene: TRBD1
j_gene: TRBJ2-7
v_gene: TRBV13

CDR3nt: TGTGCCAGCAGTTTTTACGGACAGCTTAACTATGGCTACACCTTC
CDR3aa: CASSFYGQLNYGYTF
d_gene: .
j_gene: TRBJ1-2
v_gene: TRBV28

CDR3nt: TGTGCCAGCAGCCACATTGGAAAGAGGGAGGCTCAAGAGACCCAGTACTTC
CDR3aa: CASSHIGKREAQETQYF
d_gene: .
j_gene: TRBJ2-5
v_gene: TRBV11-2

CDR3nt: TGTGCCAGCAGTGAACGTAGGACAGGGGATGGCTACACCTTC
CDR3aa: CASSERRTGDGYTF
d_gene: TRBD1
j_gene: TRBJ1-2
v_gene: TRBV2

CDR3nt: TGTGCCAGCAGCTTCAGGACAGATTACAATGAGCAGTTCTTC
CDR3aa: CASSFRTDYNEQFF
d_gene: .
j_gene: TRBJ2-1
v_gene: TRBV9

CDR3nt: TGTGCCAGCAGCTCCCGACTAGCGGGAGTTTGGGAGACCCAGTACTTC
CDR3aa: CASSSRLAGVWETQYF
d_gene: TRBD2
j_gene: TRBJ2-5
v_gene: TRBV11-2

CDR3nt: TGTGCCAGCAGTGGGGGACTAGCCAGGGGTAATGAGCAGTTCTTC
CDR3aa: CASSGGLARGNEQFF
d_gene: TRBD2
j_gene: TRBJ2-1
v_gene: TRBV25-1

CDR3nt: TGTGCCAGCAGTGGGACACCTTACGAAGAGACCCAGTACTTC
CDR3aa: CASSGTPYEETQYF
d_gene: .
j_gene: TRBJ2-5
v_gene: TRBV7-9

CDR3nt: TGTGCCAGCTCACCGACGACCGGGACACAGAACACTGAAGCTTTCTTT
CDR3aa: CASSPTTGTQNTEAFF
d_gene: .
j_gene: TRBJ1-1
v_gene: TRBV18

CDR3nt: TGTGCCAGCAGCCAAGATAAGGTGGCGGGAGTTATTGAGCAGTTCTTC
CDR3aa: CASSQDKVAGVIEQFF
d_gene: TRBD2
j_gene: TRBJ2-1
v_gene: TRBV4-2

CDR3nt: TGTGCCACCGAGACTCTTGAGCGAGAAAAACTGTTTTTT
CDR3aa: CATETLEREKLFF
d_gene: .
j_gene: TRBJ1-4
v_gene: TRBV28

CDR3nt: TGTGCCAGCAGCCGCGCGACAGGGGGCGACCAGCCCCAGCATTTT
CDR3aa: CASSRATGGDQPQHF
d_gene: TRBD1
j_gene: TRBJ1-5
v_gene: TRBV7-8

CDR3nt: TGTGCCAGCTCGCGGACAGGGGATAGCAATCAGCCCCAGCATTTT
CDR3aa: CASSRTGDSNQPQHF
d_gene: TRBD1
j_gene: TRBJ1-5
v_gene: TRBV18

CDR3nt: TGCAGCGTTGAAGAGAGACAGGGAAGCTACGAGCAGTACTTC
CDR3aa: CSVEERQGSYEQYF
d_gene: TRBD1
j_gene: TRBJ2-7
v_gene: TRBV29-1

CDR3nt: TGTGCCAGCAGTTGGACAGGGGATCAGCCCCAGCATTTT
CDR3aa: CASSWTGDQPQHF
d_gene: TRBD1
j_gene: TRBJ1-5
v_gene: TRBV6-5

CDR3nt: TGTGCCAGCAGCGGACTACAGACTAGCGGGAGAGGGGATACGCAGTATTTT
CDR3aa: CASSGLQTSGRGDTQYF
d_gene: TRBD2
j_gene: TRBJ2-3
v_gene: TRBV9

CDR3nt: TGTGCCAGCAGCCTTCTAGCGGGGGTCAATGAGCAGTTCTTC
CDR3aa: CASSLLAGVNEQFF
d_gene: TRBD2
j_gene: TRBJ2-1
v_gene: TRBV7-2

CDR3nt: TGTGCCAGCAAGTCTGCAGGGGGACAAGAGACCCAGTACTTC
CDR3aa: CASKSAGGQETQYF
d_gene: TRBD1
j_gene: TRBJ2-5
v_gene: TRBV2

CDR3nt: TGTGCCAGCAGCGTAGCGGGGAACGGCAATTCACCCCTCCACTTT
CDR3aa: CASSVAGNGNSPLHF
d_gene: .
j_gene: TRBJ1-6
v_gene: TRBV9

CDR3nt: TGTGCCAGCAGTTTGGCCAGGGGGAATGAGCAGTTCTTC
CDR3aa: CASSLARGNEQFF
d_gene: TRBD1
j_gene: TRBJ2-1
v_gene: TRBV28

CDR3nt: TGCGCCAGCAGCCAAGATATACAGAAGATCTACGAGCAGTACTTC
CDR3aa: CASSQDIQKIYEQYF
d_gene: .
j_gene: TRBJ2-7
v_gene: TRBV4-1

CDR3nt: TGTGCCAGCAGCTCCGGAGACCTAGGTGCTGCGCAGTACTTC
CDR3aa: CASSSGDLGAAQYF
d_gene: .
j_gene: TRBJ2-7
v_gene: TRBV13

CDR3nt: TGCAGCGTTCCCGACAGGGGGCAAGGTGGCTACACCTTC
CDR3aa: CSVPDRGQGGYTF
d_gene: TRBD1
j_gene: TRBJ1-2
v_gene: TRBV29-1

CDR3nt: TGTGCCAGCAGCTCCCACTCCTATAATTCACCCCTCCACTTT
CDR3aa: CASSSHSYNSPLHF
d_gene: .
j_gene: TRBJ1-6
v_gene: TRBV5-6

CDR3nt: TGTGCCTGGAGTGTACAAAGGACTAGCGGGGGGGCCTCTGAGCAGTTCTTC
CDR3aa: CAWSVQRTSGGASEQFF
d_gene: TRBD2
j_gene: TRBJ2-1
v_gene: TRBV30

CDR3nt: TGCGCCAGCAGCCAAGGTCCGGGACAGGGGTACGAGCAGTACTTC
CDR3aa: CASSQGPGQGYEQYF
d_gene: TRBD1
j_gene: TRBJ2-7
v_gene: TRBV4-3